This TCR beta chain comes out of a study of OX40 agonist ivuxolimab in advanced cancers. Study conclusions and caveats: Among T cells, CD8+ cells averaged more expanded clones than CD4+ cells. Within 6 weeks, CD4+ and CD8+ blood T cells expanded clonally at 0.1 to 3.0 mg/kg.

Trimming removed 0 bases from V and 14 bases from J; junction bases left unmatched: 15. The CDR3 runs to 16 residues. Germline CDR1 is ENHRY and CDR2 is SYGVKD. Profiled with immunoSEQ multiplex PCR; TCRdb holds only in-frame clones, not every one. Of about 77,000 clones listed, approximately 93% are singletons. Exclusion of a patient followed from autoimmune disease history or systemic immunosuppression. Details on this clone: The target antigen is unknown.

This material consisted of CD4+ or CD8+ T cells sorted from blood, taken in a trial of the OX40 agonist ivuxolimab. V usage is TRBV10-3 and J usage is TRBJ1-2; 10 bases are shared with TRBD1. This clonotype originated in an adult with an advanced solid tumor such as melanoma, head and neck, liver or kidney cancer. As DNA, the CDR3 is TGTGCCATCAGTGAGTCCCGGGACAGGGGTCCCATCGTAGCGACCTTC. This codes for CAISESRDRGPIVATF.